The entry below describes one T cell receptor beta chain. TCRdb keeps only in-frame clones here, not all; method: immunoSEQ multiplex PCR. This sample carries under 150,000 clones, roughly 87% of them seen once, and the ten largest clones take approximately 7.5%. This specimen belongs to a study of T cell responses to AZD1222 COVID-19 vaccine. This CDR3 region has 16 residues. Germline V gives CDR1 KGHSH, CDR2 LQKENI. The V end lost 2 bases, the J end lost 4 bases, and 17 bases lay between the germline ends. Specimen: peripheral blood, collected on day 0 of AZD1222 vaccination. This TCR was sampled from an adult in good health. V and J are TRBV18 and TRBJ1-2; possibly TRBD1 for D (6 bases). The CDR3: CASSPADTGSGYGYTF. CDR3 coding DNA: TGTGCCAGCTCACCAGCGGATACAGGGAGTGGCTATGGCTACACCTTC. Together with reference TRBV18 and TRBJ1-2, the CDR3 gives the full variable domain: NAGVMQNPRHLVRRRGQEARLRCSPMKGHSHVYWYRQLPEEGLKFMVYLQKENIIDESGMPKERFSAEFPKEGPSILRIQQVVRGDSAAYFCASSPADTGSGYGYTFGSGTRLTVV.